Sequencing of this T cell receptor (beta chain) was carried out in a study of human CD8 memory T cell subsets. Overall study results and limits: Only T cell receptor beta chains were sequenced in this study.

The CDR3 is made up of 15 amino acids. Germline values: CDR1 SGHVS, CDR2 FQNEAQ. UMI-labeled 5' RACE was the method by which TCR beta libraries were made. TCRdb derives one entry per CDR3 protein from the 5' RACE reads, leaving out DNA. The sample holds over 7,000 distinct CDR3 sequences. As concerns this clonotype: Its antigen remains unknown.

This receptor was identified in a human donor in good health. The sample taken for sequencing was CD8+ T cells from PBMCs. V is TRBV7-8 and J is TRBJ1-1; the TCRdb D gene call, TRBD1, has no DNA to confirm it. CDR3 region: CASSPNRGPNTEAFF. Together with reference TRBV7-8 and TRBJ1-1, the CDR3 gives the full variable domain: GAGVSQSPRYKVAKRGQDVALRCDPISGHVSLFWYQQALGQGPEFLTYFQNEAQLDKSGLPSDRFFAERPEGSVSTLKIQRTQQEDSAVYLCASSPNRGPNTEAFFGQGTRLTVV.